This T cell receptor (beta chain) comes out of a study of T cell responses to AZD1222 COVID-19 vaccine (dated by TCRdb to the early 2020s). Regarding the study in general: AZD1222 recipients with second doses at about 4 weeks or about 12 weeks were pooled, because spike-specific TCR depth and breadth did not differ between schedules. Trial participants were enrolled into age subgroups of 18-55, 56-69 and 70-plus years, which contained around 150, 28 and 57 TCR-sequenced participants, respectively. A total of 233 trial participants underwent TCR sequencing, of whom 207 received two doses of AZD1222 and around 25 received two doses of the MenACWY control vaccine.

The CDR3 regions of human TCRbeta chains were analyzed by immunosequencing. The published analysis was carried out like this. TCRs in the repertoires were compared against a reference library of SARS-CoV-2-specific TCRs that had been generated with the MIRA antigen-specificity platform. Breadth was defined as the fraction of unique TCRs that were SARS-CoV-2-associated, and depth was defined as the fraction of total T cells that were SARS-CoV-2-associated. Each spike-specific TCR was assigned to its reactive spike region and to a CD4 or CD8 class using the MIRA data. Log10-transformed breadth and depth values were compared by one-way ANOVA with Sidak's multiple comparisons tests. Entries here come from immuneACCESS through TCRdb and include only in-frame sequences with V and J called. Some clones fail to appear in such tables; in the studies checked, an unresolved V gene covers under half of the shortfall, and the cause of the remainder is unknown. That table is the source of V, J and clone size, and D and trimming were worked out from the DNA. The sample table holds 30,000 to 35,000 clones, of which roughly 92% were seen once. The ten largest clones represent about 41% of the sample.

Comment on this clone: Its antigen has not been determined. It has no much larger one-base neighbor in the sample; base qualities were not kept.

The time point label, as the study defines it: baseline before first vaccination. Vaccinee samples came from UK trials COV001 and COV002, including a single-blind randomized controlled phase 2/3 trial of AZD1222 (ChAdOx1 nCoV-19) in healthy adults. For TCRbeta chain sequencing, PBMC samples from trial participants were taken at day 0 and at day 28 after the second dose. V loses 5 bases of germline sequence and J loses 3 bases, and the interval between the two ends is 8 bases. CDR1 SGHTA and CDR2 FQGNSA are derived from the germline V gene. Its CDR3 holds 13 amino acids, cysteine through phenylalanine. Only CDR3 DNA remains: 39 bases, in frame from the first base. The full study reports these points: The whole spike protein was spanned by vaccine-associated CD4 TCRs, and dominant responses were seen in regions 160-218 and 743-854. After two AZD1222 doses, both the breadth and the depth of spike-specific TCRs were significantly higher than at day 0 and than in MenACWY recipients. Conclusions about previously exposed vaccinees are limited, since just 6 or 7 AZD1222 recipients were seropositive for SARS-CoV-2 at baseline. The 56-69-year group was small, and its depth increase did not reach significance, likely because of low power. Because no day 14 peak-response samples were available, the repertoires could be characterized only after the peak T cell response. Nearly half of unique spike-specific TCRs reportedly recognized epitopes outside regions mutated in the B.1.351 and B.1.1.7 variants. Participants were mostly white British, with more females than males. The authors suggested clonal diversity may have been underestimated.

The chain is assembled from TRBV7-2 and TRBJ1-3; the D segment cannot be called with confidence. The sample was peripheral blood, taken on day 0 of AZD1222 vaccination. The sequence came from an adult in good health. For the CDR3, the sequence is CASSQSHGNTIYF. In nucleotide form, the sequence is TGTGCCAGCAGCCAATCACATGGAAACACCATATATTTT. With the rest looked up from the reference TRBV7-2 and TRBJ1-3 genes rather than sequenced, the full variable domain is GAGVSQSPSNKVTEKGKDVELRCDPISGHTALYWYRQSLGQGLEFLIYFQGNSAPDKSGLPSDRFSAERTGGSVSTLTIQRTQQEDSAVYLCASSQSHGNTIYFGEGSWLTVV.